These 27 T cell receptor beta chains originate from one sample sequenced in a study of T cell responses to AZD1222 COVID-19 vaccine. Produced via immunoSEQ multiplex PCR; TCRdb's table is partial and in-frame only. The sample records some 96,000 clones, more than 75% being singletons. The sample was peripheral blood, taken on day 0 of MenACWY control vaccination. The receptors come from an adult in good health.

V gene TRBV21-1 combines with J gene TRBJ1-3; TRBD1 is taken as the D call from the table, unchecked against the DNA. TRBV21-1 is a documented pseudogene. This CDR3 contains 16 residues. The CDR3 region is CASSKANTRSGNTIYF. In nucleotides, the CDR3 is TGTGCCAGCAGCAAAGCAAACACCCGCTCTGGAAACACCATATATTTT.

V is TRBV25-1 and J is TRBJ1-5; D is unresolved. Germline loops: CDR1 MGHDK, CDR2 SYGVNS. The CDR3 length is 14 residues. The V end was cut by 2 bases, the J end by 5 bases, with 10 bases between. This CDR3 is CASSETLGDQPQHF. Written as DNA, the CDR3 is TGTGCCAGCAGTGAAACTCTGGGAGATCAGCCCCAGCATTTT.

The chain combines TRBV4-1 with TRBJ2-7; TRBD1 matches 10 bases. The ends lost 0 bases at V and 2 bases at J; junction bases unmatched: 4. Germline V gives CDR1 MGHRA, CDR2 YSYEKL. The CDR3 is made up of 16 amino acids. DNA for the CDR3: TGCGCCAGCAGCCAAGACCCGGGACAGGGGCCCTACGAGCAGTACTTC. It encodes CASSQDPGQGPYEQYF.

This rearrangement joins TRBV28 to TRBJ1-1; no firm D call. The CDR3 loop spans 12 amino acids. Deletions cut 4 bases from V and 5 bases from J, with 8 bases between. Germline V gene data show CDR1 as MDHEN and CDR2 as SYDVKM. DNA of the CDR3: TGTGCCAGCAGTTCCCCCGTAACTGAAGCTTTCTTT. It is translated as CASSSPVTEAFF.

Of note for this clone: The junction departs from the called germline gene at one end, perhaps through a read error. This sequence joins TRBV2 and TRBJ1-2; the match to TRBD1 covers 7 bases. This CDR3 region has 15 residues. In germline, CDR1 is SNHLY, CDR2 FYNNEI. The CDR3 nucleotides are TGTGCCAGCAGAGAAGAGGCCGGACAGGTGGTTTTACGGACCTTC. Protein sequence: CASREEAGQVVLRTF.

This clone was picked up a small number of times. The chain combines TRBV2 with TRBJ2-7; tentative D call: TRBD1 (5 bases). CDR3 length: 12 residues. V was pared by 1 base and J by 6 bases, with 7 bases between. Germline loops: CDR1 SNHLY, CDR2 FYNNEI. CDR3: CASSEGGSEQYF. CDR3 in DNA: TGTGCCAGCAGTGAAGGGGGCAGCGAGCAGTACTTC.

V and J are TRBV28 and TRBJ2-7, with 8 bases lining up with TRBD1. V dropped 2 bases and J dropped 4; count of bases not matched to a gene: 16. In germline, CDR1 is MDHEN, CDR2 SYDVKM. The CDR3 is made up of 18 amino acids. CDR3 DNA sequence: TGTGCCAGCAGTTTACTCCTCGGACAGGGCGAGCGAGGGTACGAGCAGTACTTC. This translates into CASSLLLGQGERGYEQYF.

This chain joins TRBV28 and TRBJ2-7, with D unclear. Per germline, CDR1 MDHEN and CDR2 SYDVKM. The CDR3 has 14 amino acids. V lost 8 bases, J lost 5 bases, and 19 bases lay in between. The CDR3 spells CASGVSVGLHEQYF. CDR3 nucleotide sequence: TGTGCCAGCGGCGTTTCGGTCGGCCTACACGAGCAGTACTTC.

This chain connects TRBV30 to TRBJ1-5; no reliable D call. Germline values: CDR1 GTSNPN, CDR2 SVGIG (reference sequence). This CDR3 has 18 residues. V lost 2 bases and J 0 bases, leaving 20 bases between the germline ends. The CDR3 region has the DNA TGTGCCTGGAGTAGAAATCTTCTCGGACGTTATAGCAATCAGCCCCAGCATTTT. Translated: CAWSRNLLGRYSNQPQHF.

The V and J genes are TRBV28 and TRBJ1-6, with 8 bases identical to TRBD1. The CDR3 has 15 residues. With 0 bases clipped from V and 10 bases from J, the junction kept 5 bases outside the gene matches. Germline assignment: CDR1 MDHEN and CDR2 SYDVKM. The CDR3 region is CASSLWTGDLSPLHF. CDR3 bases: TGTGCCAGCAGTTTATGGACAGGGGATTTATCACCCCTCCACTTT. Full variable domain (remainder filled in from reference TRBV28 and TRBJ1-6): DVKVTQSSRYLVKRTGEKVFLECVQDMDHENMFWYRQDPGLGLRLIYFSYDVKMKEKGDIPEGYSVSREKKERFSLILESASTNQTSMYLCASSLWTGDLSPLHFGNGTRLTVT.

The V call is TRBV10-3, the J call TRBJ2-6; 8 bases line up with TRBD1. The V segment lost 8 bases and the J segment 1 base; nucleotides outside the gene matches: 10. Germline lookup yields CDR1 ENHRY and CDR2 SYGVKD. CDR3 size: 17 residues. CDR3: CAIASGTGFSGANVLTF. CDR3 DNA sequence: TGTGCCATCGCCTCCGGGACAGGCTTTTCTGGGGCCAACGTCCTGACTTTC.

The rearrangement links TRBV3-1 (or the pseudogene TRBV3-2) to TRBJ2-1, with D possibly TRBD2 on 5 matching bases. Trimming shortened V by 0 bases and J by 6 bases, and 12 bases separated the two germline ends. The CDR3 has 15 amino acids. Germline assignment: CDR1 LGHDT and CDR2 YNNKEL (reference sequence). This CDR3 is CASSQDLGAANEQFF. The CDR3 DNA is TGTGCCAGCAGCCAAGATTTAGGAGCGGCCAATGAGCAGTTCTTC.

V usage is TRBV11-3 and J usage is TRBJ2-7; 7 nucleotides line up with TRBD1. V gave up 1 base and J gave up 10 bases; unmatched junction bases: 7. This CDR3 is built from 13 residues. Germline loops: CDR1 SGHNT, CDR2 YENEEA. CDR3 in amino acids: CASSLVQQGIQYF. CDR3 bases: TGTGCCAGCAGCTTAGTTCAACAGGGGATACAGTACTTC.

The chain has TRBV6-5 and TRBJ2-3, with D possibly called TRBD1 or TRBD2 (5 bases each). The CDR3 spans 15 residues. Trimming pared 6 bases from V and 6 bases from J, leaving 19 bases between. Per germline, CDR1 MNHEY and CDR2 SVGAGI. The CDR3: CASSKGTIREDTQYF. CDR3 nucleotide sequence: TGTGCCAGCAGCAAAGGGACGATTAGGGAGGATACGCAGTATTTT.

The chain is built from TRBV7-2 and TRBJ1-5; perhaps TRBD1 as D (5 bases). V lost 5 bases to trimming and J lost 0 bases, with 11 bases between them. CDR3 size: 15 residues. The germline V gene encodes CDR1 SGHTA and CDR2 FQGNSA. CDR3 residues: CASSRSRGSNQPQHF. The CDR3, as DNA: TGTGCCAGCAGCAGATCAAGGGGTAGCAATCAGCCCCAGCATTTT. The variable domain in full, completed from reference TRBV7-2 and TRBJ1-5, reads GAGVSQSPSNKVTEKGKDVELRCDPISGHTALYWYRQSLGQGLEFLIYFQGNSAPDKSGLPSDRFSAERTGGSVSTLTIQRTQQEDSAVYLCASSRSRGSNQPQHFGDGTRLSIL.

The table lists this clone with a count of one. V and J are TRBV9 and TRBJ2-3; no clear D. CDR1 and CDR2 from the germline V gene are SGDLS and YYNGEE. CDR3 size: 14 residues. Trimming stripped 7 bases from V and 1 base from J, with 13 bases between. The CDR3 DNA follows: TGTGCCAGCCAGCAAGCAGCTGGCACAGATACGCAGTATTTT. Protein: CASQQAAGTDTQYF.

The chain links TRBV19 to TRBJ2-1; D uncertain. Trimming took 5 bases from V and 8 from J, leaving 16 bases between them. The germline V gene encodes CDR1 LNHDA and CDR2 SQIVND (reference sequence). The CDR3 extends over 14 amino acids. The CDR3, as DNA: TGTGCCAGTAGTCCAGGACCCAGCAGGCATGAGCAGTTCTTC. This sequence encodes CASSPGPSRHEQFF.

This chain links TRBV27 with TRBJ2-1; D possibly corresponds to TRBD1 (5 bases). The CDR3 has 17 residues. CDR1 is MNHEY, CDR2 SMNVEV, per germline (reference sequence). The V gene lost 4 bases and the J gene lost 3 bases, with 19 bases spanning the gap. This chain's CDR3 is CASSSARQGNYYNEQFF. The CDR3 nucleotides are TGTGCCAGCAGTTCCGCCCGTCAGGGAAATTACTACAATGAGCAGTTCTTC.

The gene calls are TRBV7-2 and TRBJ2-2; no reliable D call. Trimming stripped 2 bases from V and 3 bases from J, with 13 bases between. This CDR3 has 16 amino acids. Germline CDR1 SGHTA, CDR2 FQGNSA. CDR3 sequence: CASSLSKVAYTGELFF. The CDR3 DNA follows: TGTGCCAGCAGCTTAAGTAAGGTCGCTTACACCGGGGAGCTGTTTTTT.

The chain combines TRBV4-3 with TRBJ2-7, with D perhaps TRBD1 (6 bases). This CDR3 region has 15 residues. Germline lookup yields CDR1 LGHNA and CDR2 YSLEER. V shed 8 bases and J shed 5 bases, with 22 bases lying between them. The CDR3 region is CASALYLQGSHEQYF. CDR3 nucleotide sequence: TGCGCCAGCGCCCTATATTTACAGGGATCTCACGAGCAGTACTTC.

In the case of this clone: The CDR3 end shows no conserved phenylalanine or tryptophan, and so a read error is likely. The DNA is left out, because the CDR3 cannot be placed on it with certainty; the CDR3 is given as TCRdb lists it. The V and J genes are TRBV2 and TRBJ1-2; no check of the table's D call, TRBD1, against the DNA was made. The CDR3 spans 13 residues, counting both ends. From germline, CDR1 is SNHLY and CDR2 FYNNEI. CDR3 sequence: CASSERDRALGWG.

The gene calls are TRBV28 and TRBJ1-6; possibly TRBD1 for D (6 bases). Germline V gene sequence: CDR1 MDHEN, CDR2 SYDVKM. Between the trimmed V and J ends, which lost 4 bases and 0 bases, there was a span of 16 bases. This CDR3 contains 18 residues. The CDR3 bases are TGTGCCAGCAGTTCGCTAGACAGGAGCTTCTCCTATAATTCACCCCTCCACTTT. Amino acid sequence: CASSSLDRSFSYNSPLHF.

The genes are TRBV19 and TRBJ2-1; TRBD2 matches 7 bases. The CDR3 spans 15 residues. Germline CDR1 and CDR2: LNHDA and SQIVND (reference sequence). Trimming cost V 6 bases and J 8 bases; bases outside gene matches: 13. The CDR3, as DNA: TGTGCCAGTAGCAGGGCGGGAGTTCCCCCCGATGAGCAGTTCTTC. As protein: CASSRAGVPPDEQFF.

V gene TRBV2 combines with J gene TRBJ1-2; no clear D. The CDR3 totals 12 residues. The germline V gene has CDR1 SNHLY and CDR2 FYNNEI. V lost 6 bases and J lost 1, with 6 bases in between. In nucleotides, the CDR3 is TGTGCCAGCAGAGGCGTTAACTATGGCTACACCTTC. Amino acid sequence: CASRGVNYGYTF.

The rearrangement joins TRBV19 to TRBJ1-1; unclear D gene. CDR3 length: 13 amino acids. Trimming removed 7 bases at V and 4 bases at J, with 13 bases between. CDR1 and CDR2 from the germline V gene are LNHDA and SQIVND (reference sequence). CDR3 nucleotides: TGTGCCAGTATAGTCCCGCGGGGCACTGAAGCTTTCTTT. It specifies CASIVPRGTEAFF.

The chain carries TRBV11-2 and TRBJ2-3, with 8 bases fitting TRBD2. The CDR3 consists of 16 residues. Germline V gene data show CDR1 as SGHAT and CDR2 as FQNNGV. Germline trimming cut 5 bases from V and 0 bases from J; bases unmatched to any gene: 7. DNA of the CDR3: TGTGCCAGCAGCCCCCGACAGCGGGGGAGCACAGATACGCAGTATTTT. The encoded protein is CASSPRQRGSTDTQYF.

This clone has just a few counts. The rearrangement links TRBV19 to TRBJ1-2; D is possibly TRBD1 (5 bases). The CDR3 extends over 13 amino acids. Germline values: CDR1 LNHDA, CDR2 SQIVND (reference sequence). V gave up 7 bases and J gave up 6 bases, with 15 bases separating them. The CDR3 nucleotides read TGTGCCAGTACCCCTACAGGAGGGCATGGCTACACCTTC. Its protein product is CASTPTGGHGYTF.